Given below is one T cell receptor beta chain in context. The sample comes from a study of PD-1 blockade in classical Hodgkin lymphoma. Time point specified: cycle 4 day 1 (C4D1), after more than five weeks of nivolumab. Every one of the patients relapsed after autologous stem cell transplantation (brentuximab vedotin exposure was variable). Method: immunoSEQ multiplex PCR; TCRdb's copy keeps in-frame clones and lacks some. Of over 70,000 clones listed, 75% to 95% are singletons. Germline V gene sequence: CDR1 SGHAT, CDR2 FQDESV (reference sequence). The length of the CDR3 is 14 residues. V was shortened by 5 bases and J by 3 bases, with 13 bases between the two germline ends.

This sequence was found in a human donor with classical Hodgkin lymphoma. The chain links TRBV11-1 to TRBJ1-1; TRBD1 might be the D (5 bases). The sample here was peripheral blood mononuclear cells (PBMCs), taken before the fourth cycle of nivolumab. The CDR3 loop is CASSDRAGDTEAFF. In DNA form, the CDR3 reads TGTGCCAGCAGCGACCGGGCGGGGGACACTGAAGCTTTCTTT.